This T cell receptor beta chain comes out of a study of T cell responses to AZD1222 COVID-19 vaccine. Profiled with immunoSEQ multiplex PCR; TCRdb holds only in-frame clones, not every one. The data hold more than 95,000 clones, with around 89% observed a single time. Germline assignment: CDR1 MNHEY and CDR2 SVGAGI. Trimming took 5 bases from V and 1 from J, leaving 12 bases between them. CDR3 size: 15 residues. The receptor was isolated from an adult in good health. The specimen comprised peripheral blood, sampled on day 0 of AZD1222 vaccination. The V gene is TRBV6-5, the J gene TRBJ2-4; D could derive from TRBD1 or TRBD2 (5 bases each). In DNA form, the CDR3 reads TGTGCCAGCAGTCCCGGGGACCTGGCCAAAAACATTCAGTACTTC. It is translated as CASSPGDLAKNIQYF.